This entry concerns a single TCR beta chain. In its sample, this clonotype was seen many times. Its target antigen remains unknown. One base away there is no much larger clone; base qualities are not given. The sample belongs to a study of Graves' ophthalmopathy and Graves' hyperthyroidism (dated by TCRdb to the late 2010s). For the wider study: Peripheral blood samples were taken at the time of initial diagnosis, before any treatment was given. The independent validation cohort included about 19 hyperthyroidism patients plus 17 patients who later progressed from hyperthyroidism to ophthalmopathy. In total, 135 blood samples were TCR-sequenced: 43 ophthalmopathy, around 75 hyperthyroidism and roughly 17 hyperthyroidism-to-ophthalmopathy patients. The study used signatures of the TCR beta repertoire to tell Graves' ophthalmopathy apart from Graves' hyperthyroidism and to predict which patients would progress to ophthalmopathy. To explore V-J signatures that distinguish ophthalmopathy from hyperthyroidism, a discovery set of roughly 98 patients was enrolled, made up of some 41 with ophthalmopathy and 57 with stable hyperthyroidism. After sampling, hyperthyroidism patients received methimazole starting at 30 mg daily, and ophthalmopathy patients received high-dose intravenous methylprednisolone. In several hyperthyroidism patients, the T-cell repertoires found in thyroid tissue were compared with those found in blood. Paper-wide results and their limitations: Most expanded thyroid clonotypes with frequency above 0.001 were also detected in blood, suggesting blood repertoires may reflect the thyroid immune response. The 13-signature model separated ophthalmopathy from stable hyperthyroidism with roughly 90% sensitivity and 81.08% specificity in cross-validation, and 80%/75% in the test set. In validation, the model predicted ophthalmopathy progression with about 64% sensitivity and around 72% specificity; some 13 predicted patients were CT-confirmed with GO in a median of approximately 6.5 months. Sample size was not statistically predetermined, and group allocation was not concealed from the investigators.

Stable hyperthyroidism was defined as no progression to ophthalmopathy within 18 months of follow-up. Patients with hyperthyroidism were aged 18 to 65 years, had been newly diagnosed, and had a disease duration of less than 2 months. Patients with other autoimmune diseases, uncontrolled infections, pregnancy or lactation were excluded. Clinical symptoms, serum thyroxine, TRAb, thyroid ultrasound and orbital computed tomography formed the basis of the diagnosis. Using Ficoll-Paque density gradient centrifugation, PBMCs were isolated from over 8.5 ml of fresh peripheral blood. Total RNA was extracted using Trizol reagent, and RNA quality was checked on an Agilent 2100 Bioanalyzer. CDR1 and CDR2, looked up from the germline V gene, are SGHVS and FNYEAQ. Germline trimming amounts to 0 bases on V and 8 bases on J, with 10 as the count of junction bases outside the gene matches. The CDR3, from cysteine to phenylalanine, totals 17 residues. The entry retains the CDR3 DNA only, 51 bases that are in frame from base 1.

TCR beta CDR3 regions were amplified from RNA transcripts for repertoire sequencing. The first round was an RT-PCR using HTBI primers with the Qiagen OneStep RT-PCR kit, and this first round was followed by a second-round multiplex PCR, then size selection and purification. Sequencing of the libraries was carried out on an Illumina HiSeq2000 in paired-end mode with 100 bp reads. As for how the authors treated the data: SOAPnuke was used to process the reads, removing any read that contained adapters or uncalled bases, had a mean Phred below 15, or lacked an exact match to the constant primer or identifier. COPE v1.2.5 was used to merge high-quality paired reads. Each unique nucleotide sequence was treated as a clonotype, and MiTCR v1.1 was used to align the clonotypes to the IMGT TRB V, D and J references. The analysis was limited to V-J combinations with a frequency above 0.0001, which together covered 98% to 99.2% of repertoires. A TCR clonal expansion and chaos score per V-J combination was defined as the ratio of F50 clonal expansion to chaos observed in the TCRdist matrix. Features were reduced by Welch's t-statistics and random forest to over 10 V-J combinations, which fed a naive Bayes classifier. The similarity between thyroid and blood repertoires was quantified using the Morisita-Horn index. TCRdb redid the processing of the public reads, applying fastp at Q25 and MiXCR, and retained in-frame beta chains. Rows merge per CDR3 protein into single entries with the most common DNA and genes. These V and J calls are TCRdb output, not the study's own analysis. The sample yields a few hundred thousand distinct CDR3 sequences; 17% were counted once. The ten largest clonotypes hold roughly 2.4% of the sample.

Sequenced sample: peripheral blood. The TCR was taken from an adult woman with stable Graves' hyperthyroidism. Recombination linked TRBV7-6 to TRBJ2-2; 9 middle bases align to TRBD2. The nucleotide sequence reads as follows: TGTGCCAGCAGCTTAGCGCTTGGCGGGAGGGCCTCTGGGGAGCTGTTTTTT. Translated, this gives CASSLALGGRASGELFF.